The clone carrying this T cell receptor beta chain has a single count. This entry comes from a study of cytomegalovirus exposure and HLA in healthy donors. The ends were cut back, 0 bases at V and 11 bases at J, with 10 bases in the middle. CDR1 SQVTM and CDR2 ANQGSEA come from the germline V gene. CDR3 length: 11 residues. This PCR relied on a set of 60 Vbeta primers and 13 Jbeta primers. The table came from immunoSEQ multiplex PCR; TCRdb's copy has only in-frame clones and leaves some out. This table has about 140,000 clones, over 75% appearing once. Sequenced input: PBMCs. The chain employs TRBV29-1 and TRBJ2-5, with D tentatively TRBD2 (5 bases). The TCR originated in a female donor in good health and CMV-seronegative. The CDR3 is CSVEEGWEQYF. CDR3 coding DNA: TGCAGCGTTGAAGAGGGGTGGGAGCAGTACTTC.